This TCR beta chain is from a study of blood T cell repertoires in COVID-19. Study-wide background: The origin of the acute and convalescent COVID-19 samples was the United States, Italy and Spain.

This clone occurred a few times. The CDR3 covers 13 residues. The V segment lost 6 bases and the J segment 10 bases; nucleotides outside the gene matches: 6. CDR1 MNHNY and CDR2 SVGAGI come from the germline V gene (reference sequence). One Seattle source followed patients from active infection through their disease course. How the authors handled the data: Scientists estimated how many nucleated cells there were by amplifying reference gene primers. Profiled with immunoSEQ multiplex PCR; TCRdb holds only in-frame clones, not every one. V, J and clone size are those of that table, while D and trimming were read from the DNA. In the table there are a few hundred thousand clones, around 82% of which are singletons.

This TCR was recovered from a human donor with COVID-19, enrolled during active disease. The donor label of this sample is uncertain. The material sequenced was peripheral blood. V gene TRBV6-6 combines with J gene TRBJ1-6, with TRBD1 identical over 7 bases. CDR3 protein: CASRRTGGSPLHF. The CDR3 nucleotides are TGTGCCAGCAGAAGGACAGGTGGATCACCCCTCCACTTT.